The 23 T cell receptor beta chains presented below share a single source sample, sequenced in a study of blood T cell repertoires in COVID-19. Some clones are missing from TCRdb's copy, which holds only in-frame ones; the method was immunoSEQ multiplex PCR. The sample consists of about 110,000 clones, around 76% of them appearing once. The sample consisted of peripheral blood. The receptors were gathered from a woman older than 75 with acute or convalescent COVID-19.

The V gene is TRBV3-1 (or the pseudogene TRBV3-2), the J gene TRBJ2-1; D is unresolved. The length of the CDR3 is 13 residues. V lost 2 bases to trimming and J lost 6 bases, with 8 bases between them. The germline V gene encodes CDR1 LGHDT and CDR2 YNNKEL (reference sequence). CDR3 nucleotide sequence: TGTGCCAGCAGCCAACTAGGATTCAATGAGCAGTTCTTC. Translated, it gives CASSQLGFNEQFF.

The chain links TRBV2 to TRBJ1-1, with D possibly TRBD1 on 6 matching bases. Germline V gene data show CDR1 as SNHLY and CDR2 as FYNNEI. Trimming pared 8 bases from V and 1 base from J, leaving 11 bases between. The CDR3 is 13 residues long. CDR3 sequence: CASPLGANTEAFF. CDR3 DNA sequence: TGTGCCAGCCCCTTGGGGGCGAACACTGAAGCTTTCTTT.

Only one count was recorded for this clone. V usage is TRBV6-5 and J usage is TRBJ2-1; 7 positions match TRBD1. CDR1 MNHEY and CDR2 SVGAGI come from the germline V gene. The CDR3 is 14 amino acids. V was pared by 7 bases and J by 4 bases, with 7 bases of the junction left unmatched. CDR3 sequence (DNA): TGTGCCAGCAATATAGGGACAGAATACAATGAGCAGTTCTTC. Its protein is CASNIGTEYNEQFF.

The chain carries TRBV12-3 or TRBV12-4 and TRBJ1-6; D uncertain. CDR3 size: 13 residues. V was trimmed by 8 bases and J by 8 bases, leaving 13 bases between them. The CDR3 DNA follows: TGTGCCAGCTCTTGGACTTTCGATTCACCCCTCCACTTT. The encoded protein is CASSWTFDSPLHF.

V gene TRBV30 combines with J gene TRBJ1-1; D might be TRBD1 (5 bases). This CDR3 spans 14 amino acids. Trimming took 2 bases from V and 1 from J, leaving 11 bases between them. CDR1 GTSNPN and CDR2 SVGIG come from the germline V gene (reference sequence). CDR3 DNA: TGTGCCTGGAGTCAGTTCGGGGGGAACACTGAAGCTTTCTTT. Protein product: CAWSQFGGNTEAFF.

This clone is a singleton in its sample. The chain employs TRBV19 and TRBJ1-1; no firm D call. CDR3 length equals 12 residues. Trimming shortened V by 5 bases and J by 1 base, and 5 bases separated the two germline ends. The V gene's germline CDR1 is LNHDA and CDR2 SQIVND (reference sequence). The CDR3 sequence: CASSARNTEAFF. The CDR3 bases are TGTGCCAGTAGTGCGAGGAACACTGAAGCTTTCTTT.

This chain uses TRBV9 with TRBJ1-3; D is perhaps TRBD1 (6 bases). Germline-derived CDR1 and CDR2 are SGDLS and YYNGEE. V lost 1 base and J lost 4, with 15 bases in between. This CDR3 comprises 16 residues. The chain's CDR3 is CASSVTGFLVGNTIYF. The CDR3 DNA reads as TGTGCCAGCAGCGTAACAGGGTTTTTAGTGGGAAACACCATATATTTT.

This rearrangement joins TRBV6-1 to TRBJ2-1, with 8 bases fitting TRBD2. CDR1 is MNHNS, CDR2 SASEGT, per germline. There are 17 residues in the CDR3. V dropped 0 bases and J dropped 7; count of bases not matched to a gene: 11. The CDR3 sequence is CASSEAGGAVSRNEQFF. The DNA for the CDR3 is TGTGCCAGCAGTGAAGCCGGGGGGGCGGTTAGCCGGAATGAGCAGTTCTTC.

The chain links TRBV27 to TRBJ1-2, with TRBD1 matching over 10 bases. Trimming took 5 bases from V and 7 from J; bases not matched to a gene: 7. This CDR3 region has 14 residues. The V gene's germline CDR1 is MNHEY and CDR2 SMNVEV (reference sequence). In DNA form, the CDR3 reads TGTGCCAGCAGTCCCATAGGACAGGGGGGTGGCTACACCTTC. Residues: CASSPIGQGGGYTF.

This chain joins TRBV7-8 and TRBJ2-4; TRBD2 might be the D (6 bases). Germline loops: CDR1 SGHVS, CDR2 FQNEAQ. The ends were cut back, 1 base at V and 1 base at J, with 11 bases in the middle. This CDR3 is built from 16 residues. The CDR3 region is CASSLDGGGAKNIQYF. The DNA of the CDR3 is TGTGCCAGCAGCTTAGACGGCGGAGGGGCCAAAAACATTCAGTACTTC.

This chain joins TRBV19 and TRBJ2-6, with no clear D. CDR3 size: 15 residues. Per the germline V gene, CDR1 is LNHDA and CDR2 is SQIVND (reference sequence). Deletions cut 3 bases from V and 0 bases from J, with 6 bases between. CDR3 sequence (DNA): TGTGCCAGTAGTATGCGGTCCTCTGGGGCCAACGTCCTGACTTTC. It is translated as CASSMRSSGANVLTF. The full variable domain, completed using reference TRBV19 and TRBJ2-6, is DGGITQSPKYLFRKEGQNVTLSCEQNLNHDAMYWYRQDPGQGLRLIYYSQIVNDFQKGDIAEGYSVSREKKESFPLTVTSAQKNPTAFYLCASSMRSSGANVLTFGAGSRLTVL.

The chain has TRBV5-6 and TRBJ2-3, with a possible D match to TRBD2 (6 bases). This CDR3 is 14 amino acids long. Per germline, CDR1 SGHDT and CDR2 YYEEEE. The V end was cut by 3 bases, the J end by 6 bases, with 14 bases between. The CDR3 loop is CASSSVGGLDTQYF. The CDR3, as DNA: TGTGCCAGCAGCTCGGTGGGGGGTTTGGATACGCAGTATTTT.

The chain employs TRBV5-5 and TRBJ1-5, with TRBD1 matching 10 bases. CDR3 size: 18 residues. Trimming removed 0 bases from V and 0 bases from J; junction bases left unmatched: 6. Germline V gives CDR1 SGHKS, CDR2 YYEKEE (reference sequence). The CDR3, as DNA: TGTGCCAGCAGCTTGGGGACAGGGGGGCTATATAGCAATCAGCCCCAGCATTTT. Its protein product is CASSLGTGGLYSNQPQHF.

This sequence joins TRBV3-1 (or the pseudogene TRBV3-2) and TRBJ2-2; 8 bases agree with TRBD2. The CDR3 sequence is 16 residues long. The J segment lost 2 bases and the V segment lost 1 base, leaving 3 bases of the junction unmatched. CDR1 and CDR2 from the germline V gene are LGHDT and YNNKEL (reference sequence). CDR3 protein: CASSQGLALNTGELFF. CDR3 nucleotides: TGTGCCAGCAGCCAAGGACTAGCGTTAAACACCGGGGAGCTGTTTTTT.

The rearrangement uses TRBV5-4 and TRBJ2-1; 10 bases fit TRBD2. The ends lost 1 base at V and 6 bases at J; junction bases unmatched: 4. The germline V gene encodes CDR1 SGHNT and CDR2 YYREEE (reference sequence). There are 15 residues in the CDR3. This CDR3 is CASSLSGRDPNEQFF. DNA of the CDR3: TGTGCCAGCAGCTTGAGCGGGAGGGACCCCAATGAGCAGTTCTTC.

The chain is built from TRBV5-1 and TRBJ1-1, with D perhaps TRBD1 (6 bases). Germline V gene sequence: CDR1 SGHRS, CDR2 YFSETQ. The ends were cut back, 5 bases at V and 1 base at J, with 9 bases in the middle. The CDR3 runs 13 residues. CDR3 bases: TGCGCCAGCAGTTGGGACACGAACACTGAAGCTTTCTTT. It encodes CASSWDTNTEAFF.

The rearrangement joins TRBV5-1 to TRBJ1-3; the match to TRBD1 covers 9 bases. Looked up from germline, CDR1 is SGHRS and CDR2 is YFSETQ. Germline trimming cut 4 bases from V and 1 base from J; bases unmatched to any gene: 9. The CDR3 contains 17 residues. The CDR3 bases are TGCGCCAGCAGCACCGGACAGGGGATGGGGTCTGGAAACACCATATATTTT. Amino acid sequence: CASSTGQGMGSGNTIYF.

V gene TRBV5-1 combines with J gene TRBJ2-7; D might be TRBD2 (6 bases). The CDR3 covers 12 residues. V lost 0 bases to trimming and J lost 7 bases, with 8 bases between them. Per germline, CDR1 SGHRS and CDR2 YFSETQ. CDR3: CASSLDGGEQYF. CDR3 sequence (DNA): TGCGCCAGCAGCTTGGACGGGGGAGAGCAGTACTTC.

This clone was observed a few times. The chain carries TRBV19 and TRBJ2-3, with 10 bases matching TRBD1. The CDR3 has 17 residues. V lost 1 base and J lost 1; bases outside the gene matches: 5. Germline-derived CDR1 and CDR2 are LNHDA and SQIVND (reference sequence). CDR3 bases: TGTGCCAGTAGTATAGGCGCCGGGACAGGGGGCACAGATACGCAGTATTTT. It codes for CASSIGAGTGGTDTQYF.

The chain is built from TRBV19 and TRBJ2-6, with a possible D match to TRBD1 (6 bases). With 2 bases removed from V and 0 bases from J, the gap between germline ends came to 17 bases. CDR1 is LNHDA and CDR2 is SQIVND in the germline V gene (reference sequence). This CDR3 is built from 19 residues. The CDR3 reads CASSIKGTSPTSGANVLTF. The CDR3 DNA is TGTGCCAGTAGTATAAAGGGGACATCCCCGACCTCTGGGGCCAACGTCCTGACTTTC.

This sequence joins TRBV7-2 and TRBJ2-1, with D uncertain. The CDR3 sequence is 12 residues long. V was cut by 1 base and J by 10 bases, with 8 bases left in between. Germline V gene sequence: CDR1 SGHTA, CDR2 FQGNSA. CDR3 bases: TGTGCCAGCAGCTTAGTAGCCTTCGAGCAGTTCTTC. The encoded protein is CASSLVAFEQFF.

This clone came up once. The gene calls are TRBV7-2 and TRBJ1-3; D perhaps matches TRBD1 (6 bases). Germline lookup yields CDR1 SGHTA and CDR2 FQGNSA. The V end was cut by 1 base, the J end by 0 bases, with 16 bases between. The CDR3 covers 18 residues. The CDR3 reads CASSLEAGGQFSGNTIYF. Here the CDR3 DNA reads TGTGCCAGCAGCTTAGAGGCCGGAGGACAGTTCTCTGGAAACACCATATATTTT.

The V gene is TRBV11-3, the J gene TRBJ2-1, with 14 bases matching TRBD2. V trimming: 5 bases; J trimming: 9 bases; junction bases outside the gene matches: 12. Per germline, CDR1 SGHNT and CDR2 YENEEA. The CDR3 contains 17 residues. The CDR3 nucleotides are TGTGCCAGCAGCACAGGGACTAGCGGGAGTGGCCGTTCTGAGCAGTTCTTC. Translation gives CASSTGTSGSGRSEQFF.